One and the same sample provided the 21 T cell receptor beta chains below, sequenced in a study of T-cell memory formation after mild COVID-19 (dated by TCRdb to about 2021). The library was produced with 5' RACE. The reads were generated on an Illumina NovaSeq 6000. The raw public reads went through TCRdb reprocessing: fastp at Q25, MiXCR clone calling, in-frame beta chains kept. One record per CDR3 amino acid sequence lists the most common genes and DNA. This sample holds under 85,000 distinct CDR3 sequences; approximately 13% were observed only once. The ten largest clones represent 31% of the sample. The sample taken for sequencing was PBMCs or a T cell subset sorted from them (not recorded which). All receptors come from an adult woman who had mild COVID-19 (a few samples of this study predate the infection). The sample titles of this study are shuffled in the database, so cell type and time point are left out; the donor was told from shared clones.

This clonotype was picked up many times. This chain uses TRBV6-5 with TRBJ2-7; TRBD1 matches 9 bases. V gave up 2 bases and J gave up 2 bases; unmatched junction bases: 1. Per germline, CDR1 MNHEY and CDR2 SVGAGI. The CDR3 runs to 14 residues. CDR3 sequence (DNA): TGTGCCAGCAGTTACGGGACAGGGACCTACGAGCAGTACTTC. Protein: CASSYGTGTYEQYF.

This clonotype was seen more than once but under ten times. DNA of the CDR3: TGTGCCAGCAGTTTAATGGCTAGCTCCTACGAGCAGTACTTC. It is translated as CASSLMASSYEQYF. The genes are TRBV27 and TRBJ2-7; D gene ambiguous. Trimming shortened V by 2 bases and J by 0 bases, and 8 bases separated the two germline ends. The CDR3 length is 14 residues. The germline V gene has CDR1 MNHEY and CDR2 SMNVEV (reference sequence).

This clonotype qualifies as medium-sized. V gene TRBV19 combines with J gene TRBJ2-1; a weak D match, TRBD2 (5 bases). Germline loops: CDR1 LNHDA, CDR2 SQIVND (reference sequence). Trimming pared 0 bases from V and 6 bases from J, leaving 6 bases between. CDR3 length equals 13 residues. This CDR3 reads CASSIDRGNEQFF. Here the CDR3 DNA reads TGTGCCAGTAGTATAGATCGGGGCAATGAGCAGTTCTTC.

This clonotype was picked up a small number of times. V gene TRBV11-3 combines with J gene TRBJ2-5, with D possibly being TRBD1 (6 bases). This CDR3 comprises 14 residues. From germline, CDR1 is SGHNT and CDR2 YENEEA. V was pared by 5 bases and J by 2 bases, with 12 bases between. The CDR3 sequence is CASSPHRDQETQYF. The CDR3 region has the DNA TGTGCCAGCAGCCCACACAGGGATCAAGAGACCCAGTACTTC.

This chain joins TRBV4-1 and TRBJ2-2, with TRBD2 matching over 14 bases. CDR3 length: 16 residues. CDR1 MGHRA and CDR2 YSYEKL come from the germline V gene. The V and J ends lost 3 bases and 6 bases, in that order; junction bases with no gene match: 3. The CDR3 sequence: CASSHQTSGRAGELFF. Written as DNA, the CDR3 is TGCGCCAGCAGCCACCAGACTAGCGGGAGGGCCGGGGAGCTGTTTTTT.

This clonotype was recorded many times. CDR3 residues: CASSQVRTYEQYF. As DNA, the CDR3 is TGCGCCAGCAGCCAAGTCCGAACCTACGAGCAGTACTTC. This rearrangement joins TRBV4-1 to TRBJ2-7; D remains ambiguous. This CDR3 contains 13 residues. Trimming cost V 1 base and J 2 bases, with 6 bases left between them. CDR1 MGHRA and CDR2 YSYEKL come from the germline V gene.

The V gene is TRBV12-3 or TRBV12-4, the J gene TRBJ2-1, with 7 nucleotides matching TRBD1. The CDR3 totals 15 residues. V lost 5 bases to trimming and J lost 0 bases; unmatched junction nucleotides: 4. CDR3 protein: CASSARGSSYNEQFF. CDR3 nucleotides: TGTGCCAGCAGTGCCAGGGGGAGCTCCTACAATGAGCAGTTCTTC.

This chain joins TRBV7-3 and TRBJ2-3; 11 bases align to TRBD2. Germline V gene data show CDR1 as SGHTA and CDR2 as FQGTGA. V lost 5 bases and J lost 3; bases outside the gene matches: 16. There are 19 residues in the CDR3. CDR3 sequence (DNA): TGTGCCAGCAGCCGCGGCGAGGGACTAGCGGCGGGTTCGACAGATACGCAGTATTTT. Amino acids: CASSRGEGLAAGSTDTQYF.

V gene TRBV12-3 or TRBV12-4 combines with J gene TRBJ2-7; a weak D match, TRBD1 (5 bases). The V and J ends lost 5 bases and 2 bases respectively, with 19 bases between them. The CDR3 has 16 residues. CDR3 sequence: CASSPSRQGSTYEQYF. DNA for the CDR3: TGTGCCAGCAGTCCCTCTCGGCAGGGTTCCACCTACGAGCAGTACTTC.

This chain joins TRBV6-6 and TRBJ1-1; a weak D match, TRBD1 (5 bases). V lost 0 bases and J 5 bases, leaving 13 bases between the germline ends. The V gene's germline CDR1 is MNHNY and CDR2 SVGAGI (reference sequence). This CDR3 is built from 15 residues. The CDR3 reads CASSYSIGTATEAFF. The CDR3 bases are TGTGCCAGCAGTTACTCGATAGGGACGGCAACTGAAGCTTTCTTT.

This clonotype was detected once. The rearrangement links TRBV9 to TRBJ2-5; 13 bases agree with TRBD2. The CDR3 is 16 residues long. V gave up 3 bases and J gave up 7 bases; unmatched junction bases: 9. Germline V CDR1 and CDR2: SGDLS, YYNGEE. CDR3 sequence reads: CASSEGTSGAESTQYF. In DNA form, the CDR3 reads TGTGCCAGCAGCGAAGGGACTAGCGGGGCGGAGTCGACCCAGTACTTC. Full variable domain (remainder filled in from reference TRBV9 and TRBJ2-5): DSGVTQTPKHLITATGQRVTLRCSPRSGDLSVYWYQQSLDQGLQFLIQYYNGEERAKGNILERFSAQQFPDLHSELNLSSLELGDSALYFCASSEGTSGAESTQYFGPGTRLLVL.

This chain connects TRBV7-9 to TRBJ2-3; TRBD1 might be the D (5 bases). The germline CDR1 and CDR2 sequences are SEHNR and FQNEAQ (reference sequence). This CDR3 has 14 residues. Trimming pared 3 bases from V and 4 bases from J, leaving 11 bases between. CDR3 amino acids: CASSLGLSPDTQYF. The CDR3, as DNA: TGTGCCAGCAGCTTGGGGCTATCACCAGATACGCAGTATTTT.

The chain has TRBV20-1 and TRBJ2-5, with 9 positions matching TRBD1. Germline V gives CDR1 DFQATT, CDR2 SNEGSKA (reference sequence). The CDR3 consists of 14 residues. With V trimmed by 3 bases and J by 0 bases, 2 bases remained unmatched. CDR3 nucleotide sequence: TGCAGTGCTAGTGGGACAGGGTACCAAGAGACCCAGTACTTC. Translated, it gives CSASGTGYQETQYF.

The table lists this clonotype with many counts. The CDR3 sequence: CASSSIVTSFNEQFF. The CDR3, as DNA: TGTGCCAGCTCCTCTATAGTCACGTCGTTCAATGAGCAGTTCTTC. V usage is TRBV5-4 and J usage is TRBJ2-1, with D unclear. The V gene's germline CDR1 is SGHNT and CDR2 YYREEE (reference sequence). The CDR3 covers 15 residues. V lost 7 bases to trimming and J lost 6 bases, with 20 bases between them.

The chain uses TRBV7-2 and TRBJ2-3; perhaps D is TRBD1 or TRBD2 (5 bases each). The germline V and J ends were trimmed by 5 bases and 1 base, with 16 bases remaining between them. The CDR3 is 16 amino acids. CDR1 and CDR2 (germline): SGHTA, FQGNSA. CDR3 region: CASSPMGVYGTDTQYF. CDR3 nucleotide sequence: TGTGCCAGCAGCCCAATGGGGGTATACGGCACAGATACGCAGTATTTT. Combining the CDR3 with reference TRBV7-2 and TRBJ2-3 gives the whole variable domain GAGVSQSPSNKVTEKGKDVELRCDPISGHTALYWYRQSLGQGLEFLIYFQGNSAPDKSGLPSDRFSAERTGGSVSTLTIQRTQQEDSAVYLCASSPMGVYGTDTQYFGPGTRLTVL.

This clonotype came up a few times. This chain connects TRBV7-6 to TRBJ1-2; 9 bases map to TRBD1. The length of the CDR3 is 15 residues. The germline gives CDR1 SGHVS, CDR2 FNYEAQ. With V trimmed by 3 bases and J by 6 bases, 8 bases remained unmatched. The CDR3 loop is CASSFGTGGLDGYTF. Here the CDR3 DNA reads TGTGCCAGCAGCTTCGGTACAGGGGGCTTGGATGGCTACACCTTC.

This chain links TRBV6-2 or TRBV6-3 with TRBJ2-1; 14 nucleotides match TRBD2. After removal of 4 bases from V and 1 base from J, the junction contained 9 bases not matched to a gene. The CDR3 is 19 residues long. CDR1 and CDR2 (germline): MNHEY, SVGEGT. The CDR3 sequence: CASSSTGLAGEMSYNEQFF. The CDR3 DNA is TGTGCCAGCAGTTCGACGGGACTAGCGGGAGAGATGTCCTACAATGAGCAGTTCTTC.

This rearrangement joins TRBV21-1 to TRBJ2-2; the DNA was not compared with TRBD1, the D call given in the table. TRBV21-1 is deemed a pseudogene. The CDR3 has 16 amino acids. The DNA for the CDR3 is TGTGCCACCCCGACGGTACAGGGAGGGGGCCCCGGGGAGCTGTTTTTT. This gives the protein CATPTVQGGGPGELFF.

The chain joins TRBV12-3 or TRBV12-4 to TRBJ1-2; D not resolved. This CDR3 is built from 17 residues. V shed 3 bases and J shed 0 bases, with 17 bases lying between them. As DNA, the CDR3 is TGTGCCAGCAGTTTTTACCTACTCGGTGAACCTAACTATGGCTACACCTTC. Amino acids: CASSFYLLGEPNYGYTF.

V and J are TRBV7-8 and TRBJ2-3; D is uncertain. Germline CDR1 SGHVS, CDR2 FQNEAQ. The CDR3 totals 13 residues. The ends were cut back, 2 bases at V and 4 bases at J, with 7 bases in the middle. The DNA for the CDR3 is TGTGCCAGCAGCTTAATGGGCCCAGATACGCAGTATTTT. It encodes CASSLMGPDTQYF.

CDR3 coding DNA: TGTGCCAGCAGCGTAGAAGGGGATATGAACACTGAAGCTTTCTTT. This sequence encodes CASSVEGDMNTEAFF. The chain has TRBV9 and TRBJ1-1; possibly TRBD1 for D (5 bases). Germline V gene data show CDR1 as SGDLS and CDR2 as YYNGEE. V gave up 0 bases and J gave up 0 bases, with 9 bases separating them. There are 15 residues in the CDR3.